This T cell receptor (beta chain) was observed in a study of vaccination effects on CD4 cells after COVID-19. The data were produced by immunoSEQ multiplex PCR, yet TCRdb's version contains in-frame clones alone and is incomplete. Here the sample spans around 50,000 clones, roughly three quarters being singletons. After roughly eleven days in culture, the CD4+ T cells were isolated. Every participant took two doses of the BNT162b2 or mRNA-1273 vaccine. Comments on this clone: Its antigen is still unknown.

The germline gives CDR1 SGHRS, CDR2 YFSETQ. The CDR3 is 15 amino acids. V shed 4 bases, J shed 3 bases, and the junction held 7 bases outside the gene matches. The rearrangement uses TRBV5-1 and TRBJ2-3; 8 bases map to TRBD1. The TCR was taken from a human donor who received a COVID-19 vaccine. Source: CD4+ T cells from PBMCs cultured without peptide, taken after COVID-19 vaccination. CDR3 in DNA: TGCGCCAGCAGCGTGGACAGGGTAAGGACAGATACGCAGTATTTT. Its protein product is CASSVDRVRTDTQYF.